These 31 T cell receptor beta chains were sequenced from one sample in a study of shared clonotypes between healthy human individuals. Libraries were prepared by immunoSEQ multiplex PCR; TCRdb keeps only in-frame clonotypes and omits some of them. The profile shows about 330,000 clones, approximately 79% of them singletons. The sequenced sample consisted of memory CD4+ T cells sorted from blood. As to subset: CD45RA-negative fraction. The receptors shown here come from a man in his thirties or forties in good health.

The gene calls are TRBV20-1 and TRBJ1-3, with D unclear. V lost 7 bases and J 3 bases, leaving 7 bases between the germline ends. The CDR3 covers 11 residues. CDR1 is DFQATT and CDR2 is SNEGSKA in the germline V gene (reference sequence). The CDR3 coding sequence is TGCAGTGGCACATTTGGAAACACCATATATTTT. It translates to CSGTFGNTIYF.

V and J are TRBV11-2 and TRBJ2-2, with D tentatively TRBD1 (5 bases). Germline lookup yields CDR1 SGHAT and CDR2 FQNNGV. CDR3 length equals 14 residues. V lost 1 base and J 6 bases, leaving 9 bases between the germline ends. The CDR3 DNA reads TGTGCCAGCAGCTTAGTCAGGGTACCCGGGGAGCTGTTTTTT. This encodes CASSLVRVPGELFF.

This clone was counted between two and nine times. The CDR3 spells CASSIYPWGEQYF. The DNA of the CDR3 is TGTGCCAGCAGCATATACCCCTGGGGCGAGCAGTACTTC. V gene TRBV11-3 combines with J gene TRBJ2-7; no clear D. V gave up 5 bases and J gave up 6 bases, with 14 bases separating them. The CDR3 totals 13 residues. Germline lookup yields CDR1 SGHNT and CDR2 YENEEA.

The CDR3 loop is CASSSGGYGQATGYTF. In DNA, the CDR3 is TGTGCCAGCAGCTCAGGAGGATACGGACAGGCTACTGGCTACACCTTC. The rearrangement links TRBV7-2 to TRBJ1-2, with TRBD1 identical over 7 bases. Germline values: CDR1 SGHTA, CDR2 FQGNSA. The V gene end was trimmed by 4 bases and the J gene end by 7 bases; junction bases not matched to a gene: 15. The CDR3 covers 16 residues.

This clone was counted only a few times. The V call is TRBV29-1, the J call TRBJ2-7; D is unclear. Germline V gene sequence: CDR1 SQVTM, CDR2 ANQGSEA. This CDR3 region has 13 residues. V was clipped by 4 bases and J by 1 base, with 11 bases between them. The CDR3 nucleotides read TGCAGCGTTGGAGGTAGTAGGTCCTACGAGCAGTACTTC. Translation: CSVGGSRSYEQYF.

This clone was seen more than once but under ten times. The chain combines TRBV19 with TRBJ1-2; D is ambiguous. V lost 3 bases to trimming and J lost 4 bases, with 15 bases between them. CDR3 length: 15 residues. Per germline, CDR1 LNHDA and CDR2 SQIVND (reference sequence). CDR3 in DNA: TGTGCCAGTAGTATCGGGCAGGCAGCGATCTATGGCTACACCTTC. It codes for CASSIGQAAIYGYTF.

Comments on this clone: Distinct nucleotide sequences in the sample also encode this CDR3. The V gene is TRBV7-9, the J gene TRBJ1-5, with a weak D call TRBD1 (6 bases). Germline V CDR1 and CDR2: SEHNR, FQNEAQ (reference sequence). The V and J ends lost 3 bases and 4 bases respectively, with 7 bases between them. The CDR3 spans 13 residues. CDR3 in amino acids: CASSLGTNQPQHF. DNA for the CDR3: TGTGCCAGCAGCTTGGGGACAAATCAGCCCCAGCATTTT.

This sequence joins TRBV7-9 and TRBJ2-2; D perhaps matches TRBD1 (5 bases). CDR1 SEHNR and CDR2 FQNEAQ come from the germline V gene (reference sequence). The CDR3 loop spans 16 amino acids. Trimming took 5 bases from V and 5 from J, leaving 18 bases between them. The CDR3 loop reads CASSPPLGPGTGELFF. CDR3 DNA sequence: TGTGCCAGCAGCCCCCCTCTGGGGCCCGGGACCGGGGAGCTGTTTTTT.

This chain links TRBV5-6 with TRBJ1-5; D perhaps matches TRBD1 (5 bases). Germline V gene lookup returns CDR1 SGHDT and CDR2 YYEEEE. The CDR3 contains 16 residues. V was pared by 3 bases and J by 5 bases, with 18 bases between. CDR3 DNA sequence: TGTGCCAGCAGCTCAGCCGGGATAGTAGGGGATCAGCCCCAGCATTTT. Protein: CASSSAGIVGDQPQHF.

This clone was observed once. The CDR3 bases are TGTGCCACCAGCTACAGGGGGCCCTACGAGCAGTACTTC. It encodes CATSYRGPYEQYF. The chain joins TRBV15 to TRBJ2-7; 9 positions agree with TRBD1. Looked up from germline, CDR1 is LNHNV and CDR2 is YYDKDF (reference sequence). With 5 bases clipped from V and 2 bases from J, the junction kept 1 base outside the gene matches. The CDR3 spans 13 residues.

This clone has just one count. V usage is TRBV5-1 and J usage is TRBJ2-1; 14 nucleotides align to TRBD2. The V and J ends lost 0 bases and 6 bases, in that order; junction bases with no gene match: 14. This CDR3 spans 20 amino acids. Germline V lookup: CDR1 SGHRS, CDR2 YFSETQ. The CDR3 nucleotides are TGCGCCAGCAGCTTGGCCAGGGGACTAGCGGGAGAGGTGGGACTCAATGAGCAGTTCTTC. It is translated as CASSLARGLAGEVGLNEQFF. The full variable domain, in which reference TRBV5-1 and TRBJ2-1 provide the parts outside the CDR3, is KAGVTQTPRYLIKTRGQQVTLSCSPISGHRSVSWYQQTPGQGLQFLFEYFSETQRNKGNFPGRFSGRQFSNSRSEMNVSTLELGDSALYLCASSLARGLAGEVGLNEQFFGPGTRLTVL.

This chain links TRBV7-2 with TRBJ2-5, with D uncertain. There are 13 residues in the CDR3. The germline V gene has CDR1 SGHTA and CDR2 FQGNSA. The V end was cut by 5 bases, the J end by 5 bases, with 12 bases between. The CDR3 here is CASSPSLVETQYF. The CDR3 DNA follows: TGTGCCAGCAGCCCAAGCCTGGTGGAGACCCAGTACTTC.

V and J are TRBV21-1 and TRBJ2-7; TRBD1 reflects the table's D call only, with no check against the DNA. TRBV21-1 is a pseudogene segment. This CDR3 comprises 16 residues. DNA of the CDR3: TGTGCCAGCAGCCCCGATGGAACAGGGGATTTATACGAGCAGTACTTC. Amino acid sequence: CASSPDGTGDLYEQYF.

The gene calls are TRBV9 and TRBJ2-5; maybe TRBD1 (6 bases). The CDR3 is made up of 13 amino acids. CDR1 is SGDLS, CDR2 YYNGEE, per germline. Trimming stripped 3 bases from V and 4 bases from J, with 10 bases between. The CDR3 bases are TGTGCCAGCAGCGCGGACAGTACAGAGACCCAGTACTTC. Amino acids: CASSADSTETQYF.

V and J are TRBV15 and TRBJ1-2; D gene unclear. From germline, CDR1 is LNHNV and CDR2 YYDKDF (reference sequence). Trimming removed 1 base at V and 0 bases at J, with 9 bases between. The CDR3 spans 15 residues. The CDR3 is CATSRGGTANYGYTF. The CDR3 DNA is TGTGCCACCAGCAGAGGCGGCACTGCTAACTATGGCTACACCTTC.

V gene TRBV29-1 combines with J gene TRBJ2-5, with D maybe TRBD1 (6 bases). Trimming shortened V by 3 bases and J by 6 bases, and 11 bases separated the two germline ends. The CDR3 contains 12 residues. CDR1 is SQVTM and CDR2 is ANQGSEA in the germline V gene. The chain's CDR3 is CSVDTQGKTQYF. In DNA form, the CDR3 reads TGCAGCGTTGATACCCAGGGGAAGACCCAGTACTTC.

This clone has more than one count but fewer than ten. V and J are TRBV5-4 and TRBJ2-1, with 16 bases lining up with TRBD2. Germline V lookup: CDR1 SGHNT, CDR2 YYREEE (reference sequence). CDR3 length: 20 residues. After removal of 0 bases from V and 8 bases from J, the junction contained 14 bases not matched to a gene. The CDR3 nucleotides are TGTGCCAGCAGCTTGGGACCCGGGACTAGCGGGAGGGCCCGGTGGGATGAGCAGTTCTTC. Translation: CASSLGPGTSGRARWDEQFF.

The gene calls are TRBV5-6 and TRBJ2-2, with TRBD1 identical over 10 bases. J was trimmed by 6 bases and V by 2 bases; bases with no gene match: 4. Germline lookup yields CDR1 SGHDT and CDR2 YYEEEE. The CDR3 has 15 amino acids. CDR3 loop: CASSFRQGAAGELFF. As DNA, the CDR3 is TGTGCCAGCAGCTTCCGACAGGGGGCAGCCGGGGAGCTGTTTTTT.

This chain links TRBV7-8 with TRBJ2-7, with D tentatively TRBD2 (6 bases). The CDR3 sequence is 15 residues long. V shed 1 base and J shed 3 bases, with 13 bases lying between them. Germline V gene sequence: CDR1 SGHVS, CDR2 FQNEAQ. The CDR3 DNA sequence: TGTGCCAGCAGCTTAGTCACAAGGACTAACTACGAGCAGTACTTC. It encodes CASSLVTRTNYEQYF.

The chain uses TRBV5-5 and TRBJ2-3, with 13 bases identical to TRBD2. CDR3 length: 17 amino acids. Trimming cost V 2 bases and J 5 bases; bases outside gene matches: 8. Germline CDR1 and CDR2: SGHKS and YYEKEE (reference sequence). Here the CDR3 DNA reads TGTGCCAGCAGCTTAATCGGACTAGCGGGAGCGATAGATACGCAGTATTTT. It translates to CASSLIGLAGAIDTQYF. The complete variable domain, with remaining parts taken from reference TRBV5-5 and TRBJ2-3, reads DAGVTQSPTHLIKTRGQQVTLRCSPISGHKSVSWYQQVLGQGPQFIFQYYEKEERGRGNFPDRFSARQFPNYSSELNVNALLLGDSALYLCASSLIGLAGAIDTQYFGPGTRLTVL.

The chain links TRBV5-5 to TRBJ2-3; no reliable D call. CDR3 length: 17 amino acids. Deletions cut 2 bases from V and 2 bases from J, with 18 bases between. The germline CDR1 and CDR2 sequences are SGHKS and YYEKEE (reference sequence). CDR3 nucleotides: TGTGCCAGCAGCTTTAGTTCTCAGCGAGCGCTCACAGATACGCAGTATTTT. This sequence encodes CASSFSSQRALTDTQYF.

In this sample, this clone turned up a few times. J is TRBJ2-1 and V is TRBV7-9; 7 bases align to TRBD2. CDR3 size: 18 residues. After removal of 5 bases from V and 8 bases from J, the junction contained 21 bases not matched to a gene. Germline CDR1 and CDR2: SEHNR and FQNEAQ (reference sequence). In DNA, the CDR3 is TGTGCCAGCAGCCCTCAAAGGGCGGGAGCATCTAGAATGGATGAGCAGTTCTTC. It yields the protein CASSPQRAGASRMDEQFF.

This chain joins TRBV29-1 and TRBJ1-1, with D possibly TRBD1 on 6 matching bases. Germline V gene lookup returns CDR1 SQVTM and CDR2 ANQGSEA. The CDR3 contains 13 residues. V gave up 3 bases and J gave up 0 bases, with 8 bases separating them. The CDR3 DNA reads as TGCAGCGTTGAGACAGGAATGAACACTGAAGCTTTCTTT. Its protein product is CSVETGMNTEAFF. The entire variable domain, with the rest obtained from reference TRBV29-1 and TRBJ1-1, is as follows: SAVISQKPSRDICQRGTSLTIQCQVDSQVTMMFWYRQQPGQSLTLIATANQGSEATYESGFVIDKFPISRPNLTFSTLTVSNMSPEDSSIYLCSVETGMNTEAFFGQGTRLTVV.

This clone showed up just a few times. The chain recombines TRBV18 with TRBJ1-1; D perhaps matches TRBD1 (5 bases). CDR1 and CDR2 from the germline V gene are KGHSH and LQKENI. CDR3 length equals 17 residues. Trimming stripped 0 bases from V and 0 bases from J, with 14 bases between. Here the CDR3 reads CASSPPEQGAMNTEAFF. The CDR3, as DNA: TGTGCCAGCTCACCACCAGAGCAGGGCGCCATGAACACTGAAGCTTTCTTT.

The rearrangement links TRBV7-9 to TRBJ2-5; 11 bases are shared with TRBD2. The germline gives CDR1 SEHNR, CDR2 FQNEAQ (reference sequence). The junction had 7 bases not matched to a gene; V was cut back by 5 bases and J by 2 bases. This CDR3 has 16 residues. CDR3 sequence (DNA): TGTGCCAGCAGCCGTAGACTAGCGGGATTGCAAGAGACCCAGTACTTC. Translation gives CASSRRLAGLQETQYF. The full variable domain, in which reference TRBV7-9 and TRBJ2-5 provide the parts outside the CDR3, is DTGVSQNPRHKITKRGQNVTFRCDPISEHNRLYWYRQTLGQGPEFLTYFQNEAQLEKSRLLSDRFSAERPKGSFSTLEIQRTEQGDSAMYLCASSRRLAGLQETQYFGPGTRLLVL.

This clone was counted a few times. The rearrangement joins TRBV9 to TRBJ2-3, with 7 bases aligning to TRBD1. This CDR3 is built from 15 residues. The germline V gene has CDR1 SGDLS and CDR2 YYNGEE. The ends lost 3 bases at V and 0 bases at J; junction bases unmatched: 4. CDR3 nucleotide sequence: TGTGCCAGCAGCGCCCTGGGACAGAGCACAGATACGCAGTATTTT. Amino acid sequence: CASSALGQSTDTQYF.

The V gene is TRBV2, the J gene TRBJ2-1, with D unresolved. V was pared by 7 bases and J by 6 bases, with 25 bases between. CDR1 and CDR2 from the germline V gene are SNHLY and FYNNEI. This CDR3 spans 17 amino acids. CDR3 sequence: CASTRSLRNKGLNEQFF. Here the CDR3 DNA reads TGTGCCAGCACGCGCAGTCTGCGAAATAAGGGCCTCAATGAGCAGTTCTTC. Filled out from reference TRBV2 and TRBJ2-1, the complete variable domain reads EPEVTQTPSHQVTQMGQEVILRCVPISNHLYFYWYRQILGQKVEFLVSFYNNEISEKSEIFDDQFSVERPDGSNFTLKIRSTKLEDSAMYFCASTRSLRNKGLNEQFFGPGTRLTVL.

This clone was seen at least ten times. The rearrangement links TRBV5-1 to TRBJ2-3, with D uncertain. Germline CDR1 is SGHRS and CDR2 is YFSETQ. There are 15 residues in the CDR3. V lost 0 bases, J lost 2 bases, and 10 bases lay in between. This chain's CDR3 is CASSLAWASTDTQYF. In DNA, the CDR3 is TGCGCCAGCAGCTTGGCCTGGGCGTCCACAGATACGCAGTATTTT.

The V and J genes are TRBV29-1 and TRBJ2-5; a weak D match, TRBD2 (5 bases). Between the trimmed V and J ends, which lost 0 bases and 2 bases, there was a span of 22 bases. The CDR3 loop spans 18 amino acids. Germline V lookup: CDR1 SQVTM, CDR2 ANQGSEA. CDR3 region: CSVEDLAGFGNRQETQYF. CDR3 coding DNA: TGCAGCGTTGAAGATTTAGCAGGATTCGGGAACAGACAAGAGACCCAGTACTTC.

The chain employs TRBV5-8 and TRBJ1-3; 7 bases map to TRBD1. The CDR3 loop spans 15 amino acids. Germline-derived CDR1 and CDR2 are SGHTS and YDEGEE. Germline trimming cut 4 bases from V and 4 bases from J; bases unmatched to any gene: 8. The CDR3 reads CASSLSRGRGNTIYF. CDR3 bases: TGTGCCAGCAGCCTCTCGAGGGGGCGCGGAAACACCATATATTTT. Complete variable domain (other parts from reference TRBV5-8 and TRBJ1-3): EAGVTQSPTHLIKTRGQQATLRCSPISGHTSVYWYQQALGLGLQFLLWYDEGEERNRGNFPPRFSGRQFPNYSSELNVNALELEDSALYLCASSLSRGRGNTIYFGEGSWLTVV.

J is TRBJ2-1 and V is TRBV5-1; D is perhaps TRBD2 (5 bases). This CDR3 has 16 residues. CDR1 and CDR2 from the germline V gene are SGHRS and YFSETQ. V shed 6 bases and J shed 0 bases, with 16 bases lying between them. The DNA for the CDR3 is TGCGCCAGCACCCGAGGGTGGACGAGCTCCTACAATGAGCAGTTCTTC. Residues: CASTRGWTSSYNEQFF.